Included here is one T cell receptor beta chain sequence, with context. Its antigen remains unidentified. This sample is drawn from a study of cytomegalovirus exposure and HLA in healthy donors. Looking at the study overall: Approximately 81% of some 390 genotyped donors fell in the Caucasian-associated ancestry cluster. Whole-study findings and limits: A later look showed TCR association rates differing by HLA locus, highest for DRB1 and lowest for HLA-C. HLA allele associations emerged for roughly 16,000 TCR beta sequences in a later analysis, at 0.05 false discovery rate. In an earlier analysis, in around 590 donors, most V segments appeared productive either ~87% or ~30% of the time.

Germline lookup yields CDR1 SGHTA and CDR2 FQGNSA. The CDR3 runs to 17 residues. The V segment lost 4 bases and the J segment 6 bases; nucleotides outside the gene matches: 7. 13 Jbeta primers and 60 Vbeta primers were used for the PCR. Some clones are missing from TCRdb's copy, which holds only in-frame ones; the method was immunoSEQ multiplex PCR. Among 170,000 or so clones listed, under 85% were seen once. The chain is built from TRBV7-2 and TRBJ1-6, with TRBD1 identical over 12 bases. The sequenced sample was PBMCs. The receptor was derived from a middle-aged man in good health and CMV-seronegative. CDR3 residues: CASSSGGTGGGNSPLHF. The CDR3 bases are TGTGCCAGCAGCTCCGGCGGGACAGGGGGCGGTAATTCACCCCTCCACTTT.